The 2 T cell receptor beta chains in this list originate from one sample, sequenced in a study of blood T cell repertoires in COVID-19. TCRdb keeps only in-frame clones here, not all; method: immunoSEQ multiplex PCR. The repertoire holds approximately 150,000 clones, with about 85% as singletons. Specimen: peripheral blood. The origin of the receptors is a man aged 35-49 years with acute or convalescent COVID-19.

The chain joins TRBV9 to TRBJ2-1; possible D gene TRBD2, 6 bases. Trimming took off 0 bases at V and 7 bases at J, with 17 bases between the two ends. This CDR3 is 16 amino acids long. Germline lookup yields CDR1 SGDLS and CDR2 YYNGEE. The DNA of the CDR3 is TGTGCCAGCAGCGTAGTTTCCGTAGCGGCTCGAAATGAGCAGTTCTTC. Protein product: CASSVVSVAARNEQFF.

The chain employs TRBV15 and TRBJ2-1, with D hard to call. CDR1 is LNHNV, CDR2 YYDKDF, per germline (reference sequence). V dropped 5 bases and J dropped 3 bases, with 11 bases sitting between them. The CDR3 has 14 amino acids. The CDR3 DNA reads TGTGCCACCAGCTCGGAGACTTTCTACAATGAGCAGTTCTTC. As protein: CATSSETFYNEQFF.